This T cell receptor beta chain was identified during a study of PD-L1 blockade in urothelial cancer. Whole-study context: From 2014, patients received atezolizumab, given as 1,200 mg intravenously every 3 weeks. Of prior chemotherapy regimens, patients had received between 0 and 3. The authors examined blood 3 weeks (second dose) and 6 weeks after treatment start.

In this sample, this clone turned up a few times. Some clones are missing from TCRdb's copy, which holds only in-frame ones; the method was immunoSEQ multiplex PCR. The table records about 49,000 clones, 60% to 85% of them present only once. From germline, CDR1 is MDHEN and CDR2 SYDVKM. The CDR3 has 13 residues. Trimming removed 6 bases from V and 8 bases from J; junction bases left unmatched: 7. The time point: pretreatment peripheral blood. Each patient supplied 1 to 8 pretreatment and on-treatment samples. The sample in question was PBMCs, obtained around atezolizumab (anti-PD-L1) treatment. V is TRBV28 and J is TRBJ1-2; 9 positions agree with TRBD1. The clonotype originates from an older man with urothelial cancer. CDR3 in DNA: TGTGCCAGCAGCCAGGGACAGGGAGAGGGCTACACCTTC. The encoded protein is CASSQGQGEGYTF.